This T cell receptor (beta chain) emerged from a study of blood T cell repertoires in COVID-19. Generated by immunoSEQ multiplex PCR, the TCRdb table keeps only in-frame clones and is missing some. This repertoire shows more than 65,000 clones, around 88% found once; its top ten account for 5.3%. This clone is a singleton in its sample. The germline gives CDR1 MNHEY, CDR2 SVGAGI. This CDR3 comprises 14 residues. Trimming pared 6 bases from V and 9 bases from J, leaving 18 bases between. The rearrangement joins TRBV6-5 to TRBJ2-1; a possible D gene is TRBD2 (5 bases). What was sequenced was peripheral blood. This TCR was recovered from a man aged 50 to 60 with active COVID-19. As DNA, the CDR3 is TGTGCCAGCAGGAGGGATTGGGGTTTGGGTGAGCAGTTCTTC. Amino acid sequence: CASRRDWGLGEQFF.